Sequencing of this T cell receptor beta chain was carried out in a study of blood T cells in healthy people across ages. Study conclusions and caveats: Bulk PBMC profiling left naive and antigen-experienced comparisons inconclusive.

The CDR3 contains 14 residues. V was pared by 5 bases and J by 3 bases, with 14 bases between. Germline lookup yields CDR1 SEHNR and CDR2 FQNEAQ (reference sequence). Primed by a sample-barcoded 5' primer and a J-beta primer mix, a second PCR proceeded for 7 to 11 cycles. Carrying 12 random nucleotides, a template-switch adaptor labeled each individual cDNA molecule. TCRdb re-called the 5' RACE reads through MiXCR, storing one row per CDR3 protein. Among 1.5 million to 2 million distinct CDR3 sequences, less than 50% were seen once, and the ten largest hold 2.1%. Ranging in age from about 6 to 95, the donors were healthy Caucasian individuals from Russia. This clonotype was seen more than once but under ten times. Its matching antigen is unknown.

The sequence derives from a woman aged 40 to 55 in good health. V gene TRBV7-9 combines with J gene TRBJ2-7; D perhaps matches TRBD1 (5 bases). Input material: blood. For the CDR3, the DNA is TGTGCCAGCAGCCTAACAGACAGTTACTACGAGCAGTACTTC. Its protein is CASSLTDSYYEQYF.